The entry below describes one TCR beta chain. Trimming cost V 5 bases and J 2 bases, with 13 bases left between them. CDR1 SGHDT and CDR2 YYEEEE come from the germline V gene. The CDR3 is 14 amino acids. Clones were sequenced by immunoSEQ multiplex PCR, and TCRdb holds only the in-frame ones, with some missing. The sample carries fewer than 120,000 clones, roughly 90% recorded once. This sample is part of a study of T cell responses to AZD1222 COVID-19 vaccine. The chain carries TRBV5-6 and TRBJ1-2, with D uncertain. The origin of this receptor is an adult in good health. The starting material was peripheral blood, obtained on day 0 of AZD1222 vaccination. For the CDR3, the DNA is TGTGCCAGCAGGGAGCGTGGACGGAACTATGGCTACACCTTC. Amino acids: CASRERGRNYGYTF. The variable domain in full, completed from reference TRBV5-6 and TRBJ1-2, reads DAGVTQSPTHLIKTRGQQVTLRCSPKSGHDTVSWYQQALGQGPQFIFQYYEEEERQRGNFPDRFSGHQFPNYSSELNVNALLLGDSALYLCASRERGRNYGYTFGSGTRLTVV.